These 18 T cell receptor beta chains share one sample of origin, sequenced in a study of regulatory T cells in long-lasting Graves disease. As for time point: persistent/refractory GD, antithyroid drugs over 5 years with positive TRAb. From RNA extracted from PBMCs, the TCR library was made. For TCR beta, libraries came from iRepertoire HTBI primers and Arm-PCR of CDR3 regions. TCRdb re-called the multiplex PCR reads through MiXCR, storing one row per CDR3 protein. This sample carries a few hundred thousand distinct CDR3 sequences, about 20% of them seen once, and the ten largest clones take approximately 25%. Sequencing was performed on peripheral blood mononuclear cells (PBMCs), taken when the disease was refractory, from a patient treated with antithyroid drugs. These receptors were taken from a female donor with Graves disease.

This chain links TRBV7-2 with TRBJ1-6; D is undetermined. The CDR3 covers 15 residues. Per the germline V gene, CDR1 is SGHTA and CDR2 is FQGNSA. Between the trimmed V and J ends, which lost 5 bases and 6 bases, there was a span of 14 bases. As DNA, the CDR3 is TGTGCCAGCAGCCATGGACGCTTACCTAATTCACCCCTCCACTTT. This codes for CASSHGRLPNSPLHF.

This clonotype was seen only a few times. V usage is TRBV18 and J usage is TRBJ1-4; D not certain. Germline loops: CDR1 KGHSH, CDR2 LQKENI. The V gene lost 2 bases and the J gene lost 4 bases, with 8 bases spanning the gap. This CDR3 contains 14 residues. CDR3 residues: CASSPRRINEKLFF. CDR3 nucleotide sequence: TGTGCCAGCTCACCAAGAAGGATTAATGAAAAACTGTTTTTT.

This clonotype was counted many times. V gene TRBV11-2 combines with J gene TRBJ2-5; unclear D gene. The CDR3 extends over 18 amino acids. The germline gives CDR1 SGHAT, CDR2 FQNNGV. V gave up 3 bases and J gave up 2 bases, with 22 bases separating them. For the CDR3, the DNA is TGTGCCAGCAGCTTGCGCGTTGGCACCCGACCCCCTCAAGAGACCCAGTACTTC. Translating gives CASSLRVGTRPPQETQYF.

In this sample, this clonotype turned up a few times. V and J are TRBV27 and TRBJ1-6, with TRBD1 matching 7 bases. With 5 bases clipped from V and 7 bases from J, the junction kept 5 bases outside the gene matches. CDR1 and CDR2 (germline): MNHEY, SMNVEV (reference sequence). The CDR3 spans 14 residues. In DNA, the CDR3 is TGTGCCAGCAGTAGGACAGGAGTCAATTCACCCCTCCACTTT. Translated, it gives CASSRTGVNSPLHF.

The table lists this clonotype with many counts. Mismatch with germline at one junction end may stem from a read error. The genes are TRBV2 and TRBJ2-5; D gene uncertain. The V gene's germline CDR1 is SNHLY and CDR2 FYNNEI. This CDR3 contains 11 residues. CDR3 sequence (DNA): TGTGCCAGCACTCAGCAAGGGACCCAGTACTTC. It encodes CASTQQGTQYF.

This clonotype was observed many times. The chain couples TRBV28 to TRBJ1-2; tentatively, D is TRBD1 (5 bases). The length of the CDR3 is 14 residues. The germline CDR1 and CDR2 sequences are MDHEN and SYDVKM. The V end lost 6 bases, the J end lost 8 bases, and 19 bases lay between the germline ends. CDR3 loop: CASRKSRVVWGYTF. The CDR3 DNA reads TGTGCCAGCAGGAAAAGCAGGGTAGTTTGGGGCTACACCTTC.

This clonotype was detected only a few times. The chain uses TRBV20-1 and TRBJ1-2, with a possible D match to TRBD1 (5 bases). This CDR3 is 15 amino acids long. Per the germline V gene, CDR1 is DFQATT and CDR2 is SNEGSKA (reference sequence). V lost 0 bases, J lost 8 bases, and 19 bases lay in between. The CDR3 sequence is CSARDLRDPRRGYTF. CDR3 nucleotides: TGCAGTGCTAGAGATCTTCGGGACCCCCGGCGGGGCTACACCTTC.

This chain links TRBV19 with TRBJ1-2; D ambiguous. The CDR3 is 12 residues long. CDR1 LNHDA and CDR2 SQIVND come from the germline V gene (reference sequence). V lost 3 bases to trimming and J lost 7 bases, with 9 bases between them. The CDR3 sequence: CASSIQEVGYTF. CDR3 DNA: TGTGCCAGTAGTATCCAGGAGGTTGGCTACACCTTC.

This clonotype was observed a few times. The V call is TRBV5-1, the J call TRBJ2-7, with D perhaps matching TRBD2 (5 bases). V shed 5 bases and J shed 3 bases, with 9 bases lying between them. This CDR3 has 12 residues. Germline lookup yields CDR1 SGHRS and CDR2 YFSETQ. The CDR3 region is CASRSEGYEQYF. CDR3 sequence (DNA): TGCGCCAGCAGGTCCGAGGGCTACGAGCAGTACTTC.

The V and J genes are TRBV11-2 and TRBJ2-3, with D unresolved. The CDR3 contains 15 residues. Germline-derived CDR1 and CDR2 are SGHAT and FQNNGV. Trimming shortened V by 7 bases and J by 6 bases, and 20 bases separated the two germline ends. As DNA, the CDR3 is TGTGCCAGCAACCCGAGACCTGGCTGGCGGGATACGCAGTATTTT. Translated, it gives CASNPRPGWRDTQYF.

In DNA form, the CDR3 reads TGTGCCAGCGTGCCCCTTAGCGGGAGCAGCACCGGGGAGCTGTTTTTT. Its translation is CASVPLSGSSTGELFF. This chain joins TRBV6-1 and TRBJ2-2; TRBD2 matches at 9 bases. The CDR3 length is 16 residues. V was clipped by 8 bases and J by 4 bases; unmatched bases: 11. The germline gives CDR1 MNHNS, CDR2 SASEGT.

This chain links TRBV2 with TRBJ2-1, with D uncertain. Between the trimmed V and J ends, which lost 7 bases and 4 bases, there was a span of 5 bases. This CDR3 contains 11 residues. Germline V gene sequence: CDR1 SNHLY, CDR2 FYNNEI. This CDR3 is CASNPYNEQFF. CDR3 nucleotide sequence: TGTGCCAGCAATCCGTACAATGAGCAGTTCTTC.

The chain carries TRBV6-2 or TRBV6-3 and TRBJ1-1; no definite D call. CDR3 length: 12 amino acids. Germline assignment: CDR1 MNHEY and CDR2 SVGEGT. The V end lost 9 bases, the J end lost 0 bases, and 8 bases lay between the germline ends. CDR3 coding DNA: TGTGCCAGTTTGGAGTTGAACACTGAAGCTTTCTTT. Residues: CASLELNTEAFF.

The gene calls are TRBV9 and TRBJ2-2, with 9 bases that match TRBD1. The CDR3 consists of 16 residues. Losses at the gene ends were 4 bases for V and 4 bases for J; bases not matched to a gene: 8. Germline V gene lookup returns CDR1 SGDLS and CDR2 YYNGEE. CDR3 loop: CASSTRQGVSTGELFF. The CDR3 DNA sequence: TGTGCCAGCAGCACCCGACAGGGGGTGAGCACCGGGGAGCTGTTTTTT.

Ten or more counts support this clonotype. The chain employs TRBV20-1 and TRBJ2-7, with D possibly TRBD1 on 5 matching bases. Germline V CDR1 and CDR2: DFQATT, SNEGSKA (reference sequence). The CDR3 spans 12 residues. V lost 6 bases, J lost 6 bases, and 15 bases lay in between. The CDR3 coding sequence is TGCAGTGCACGGAAGGGGCCTTTCGAGCAGTACTTC. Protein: CSARKGPFEQYF.

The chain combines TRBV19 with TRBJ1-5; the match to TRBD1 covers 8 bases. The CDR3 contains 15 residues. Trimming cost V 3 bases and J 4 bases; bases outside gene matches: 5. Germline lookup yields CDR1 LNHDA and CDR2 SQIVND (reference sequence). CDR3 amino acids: CASSITDRANQPQHF. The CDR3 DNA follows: TGTGCCAGTAGTATTACGGACAGGGCTAATCAGCCCCAGCATTTT.

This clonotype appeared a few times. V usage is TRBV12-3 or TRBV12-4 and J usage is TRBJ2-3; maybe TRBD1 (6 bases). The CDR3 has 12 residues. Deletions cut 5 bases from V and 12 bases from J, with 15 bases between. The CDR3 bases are TGTGCCAGCAGTCCCTCGGACAGAAATCAGTATTTT. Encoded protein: CASSPSDRNQYF.

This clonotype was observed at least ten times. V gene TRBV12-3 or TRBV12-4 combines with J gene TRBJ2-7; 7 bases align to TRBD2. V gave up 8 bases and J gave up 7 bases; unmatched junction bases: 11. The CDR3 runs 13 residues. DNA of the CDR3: TGTGCCAGCTCCGGGGACTACTCTCCGGAGCAGTACTTC. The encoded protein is CASSGDYSPEQYF.